This T cell receptor beta chain originates from a study of T cells in Graves' hyperthyroidism and ophthalmopathy. Amplification targeted TCR beta CDR3 regions from RNA transcripts. The TCR CDR3 first-round RT-PCR relied on the HTBI primer set. TCRdb re-called the multiplex PCR reads with MiXCR, one entry per CDR3 protein. The sample carries 490,000 or so distinct CDR3 sequences, around a fifth recorded once. Inclusion characteristics of ophthalmopathy patients comprised a Clinical Activity Score of at least 3, a NOSPECS grade of at least 4, and duration under 3 months. Uncontrolled infection, other autoimmune disease, pregnancy or lactation led to exclusion. This CDR3 has 14 residues. Per the germline V gene, CDR1 is SGHVS and CDR2 is FQNEAQ. The V end lost 2 bases, the J end lost 1 base, and 8 bases lay between the germline ends. Details on this clonotype: No antigen is known for it.

Study-wide findings and caveats: Ophthalmopathy cases were set apart from stable hyperthyroidism by a 13 V-J model.

The sequence was collected from a woman aged 70 to 79 with Graves' ophthalmopathy. The chain couples TRBV7-8 to TRBJ1-1; D remains unclear. Input material: blood. The CDR3 DNA is TGTGCCAGCAGCTTATTTGGTACGAACACTGAAGCTTTCTTT. This codes for CASSLFGTNTEAFF.